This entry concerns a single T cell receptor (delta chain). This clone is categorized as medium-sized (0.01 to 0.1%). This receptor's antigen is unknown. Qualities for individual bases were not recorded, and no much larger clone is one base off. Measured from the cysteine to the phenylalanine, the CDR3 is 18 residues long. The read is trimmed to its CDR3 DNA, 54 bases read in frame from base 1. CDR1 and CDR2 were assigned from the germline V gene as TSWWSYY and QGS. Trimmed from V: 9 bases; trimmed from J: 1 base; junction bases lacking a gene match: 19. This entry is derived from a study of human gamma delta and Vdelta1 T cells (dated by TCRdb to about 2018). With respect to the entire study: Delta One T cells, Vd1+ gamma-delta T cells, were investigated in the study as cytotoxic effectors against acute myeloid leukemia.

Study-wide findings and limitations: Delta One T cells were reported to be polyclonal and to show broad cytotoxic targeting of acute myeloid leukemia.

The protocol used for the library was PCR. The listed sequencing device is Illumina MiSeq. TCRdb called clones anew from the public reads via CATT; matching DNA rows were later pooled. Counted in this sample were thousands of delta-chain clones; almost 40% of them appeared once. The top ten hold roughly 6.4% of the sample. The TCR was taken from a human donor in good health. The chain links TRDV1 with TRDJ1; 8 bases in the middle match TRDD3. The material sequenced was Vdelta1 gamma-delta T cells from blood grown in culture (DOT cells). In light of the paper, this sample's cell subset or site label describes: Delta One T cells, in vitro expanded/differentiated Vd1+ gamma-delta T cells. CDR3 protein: CALEGYANTGGRTDKLIF. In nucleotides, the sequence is TGTGCTCTCGAAGGCTACGCCAATACTGGGGGGCGCACCGATAAACTCATCTTT.